The 25 T cell receptor beta chains below come from one sample, sequenced in a study of OX40 agonist ivuxolimab in advanced cancers. Method: immunoSEQ multiplex PCR; TCRdb's copy keeps in-frame clones and lacks some. The sample lists 70,000 or so clones; more than 80% were seen once. Specimen: CD4+ or CD8+ T cells sorted from blood, collected in a trial of the OX40 agonist ivuxolimab. These receptors all stem from an adult with an advanced solid tumor such as melanoma, head and neck, liver or kidney cancer.

J is TRBJ1-1 and V is TRBV7-8; 9 nucleotides agree with TRBD1. The length of the CDR3 is 14 residues. The ends lost 2 bases at V and 3 bases at J; junction bases unmatched: 1. CDR1 is SGHVS, CDR2 FQNEAQ, per germline. CDR3 region: CASSLRDRDTEAFF. CDR3 coding DNA: TGTGCCAGCAGCTTAAGGGACAGGGACACTGAAGCTTTCTTT.

The chain recombines TRBV2 with TRBJ1-6; TRBD1 agrees at 7 bases. V lost 3 bases and J lost 0; bases outside the gene matches: 8. The CDR3 loop spans 18 amino acids. The germline CDR1 and CDR2 sequences are SNHLY and FYNNEI. In DNA form, the CDR3 reads TGTGCCAGCAGTGAGCGGGCAGGGGGAAGCTCCTATAATTCACCCCTCCACTTT. Translating gives CASSERAGGSSYNSPLHF.

This chain uses TRBV11-2 with TRBJ2-3; 8 bases are shared with TRBD2. V gave up 2 bases and J gave up 4 bases; unmatched junction bases: 14. The CDR3 is 18 residues long. Per the germline V gene, CDR1 is SGHAT and CDR2 is FQNNGV. The CDR3 coding sequence is TGTGCCAGCAGCTTAACAACCTTAGTCGGGGGGGCCGCAGATACGCAGTATTTT. It yields the protein CASSLTTLVGGAADTQYF.

In DNA form, the CDR3 reads TGTGCCAGCAGCTATCTGGGGGTTTCTCCTGAAGCTTTCTTT. It specifies CASSYLGVSPEAFF. The chain uses TRBV7-9 and TRBJ1-1, with D possibly being TRBD1 (5 bases). V was shortened by 4 bases and J by 6 bases, with 15 bases between the two germline ends. Germline V gene lookup returns CDR1 SEHNR and CDR2 FQNEAQ (reference sequence). The CDR3 extends over 14 amino acids.

This rearrangement joins TRBV6-1 to TRBJ2-5, with D uncertain. The J call could be wrong; TRBJ2-7 is a better fit for the DNA end. The germline gives CDR1 MNHNS, CDR2 SASEGT. The CDR3 runs to 12 residues. DNA of the CDR3: TGTGCCAGCACTTGGTCCGTCTACGAGCAGTACTTC. It specifies CASTWSVYEQYF.

The chain has TRBV6-1 and TRBJ1-4; tentatively, D is TRBD1 (5 bases). V gave up 4 bases and J gave up 2 bases, with 14 bases separating them. The CDR3 consists of 16 residues. Germline V gene sequence: CDR1 MNHNS, CDR2 SASEGT. CDR3 amino acids: CASSGQPVGTNEKLFF. The DNA of the CDR3 is TGTGCCAGCAGTGGACAGCCCGTGGGTACTAATGAAAAACTGTTTTTT.

The chain uses TRBV5-1 and TRBJ2-4, with 8 bases that match TRBD2. Per germline, CDR1 SGHRS and CDR2 YFSETQ. V dropped 0 bases and J dropped 5; count of bases not matched to a gene: 16. The CDR3 covers 19 residues. This chain's CDR3 is CASSLVGGGSSVAQNIQYF. As DNA, the CDR3 is TGCGCCAGCAGCTTGGTTGGCGGGGGGTCTTCCGTCGCCCAAAACATTCAGTACTTC. Variable domain in full (rest from reference TRBV5-1 and TRBJ2-4): KAGVTQTPRYLIKTRGQQVTLSCSPISGHRSVSWYQQTPGQGLQFLFEYFSETQRNKGNFPGRFSGRQFSNSRSEMNVSTLELGDSALYLCASSLVGGGSSVAQNIQYFGAGTRLSVL.

Here the CDR3 reads CASSSDMQYGYTF. The CDR3 nucleotides read TGTGCCAGCAGCTCTGACATGCAGTATGGCTACACCTTC. The chain joins TRBV28 to TRBJ1-2; D is unresolved. Germline CDR1 and CDR2: MDHEN and SYDVKM. V was clipped by 6 bases and J by 5 bases, with 13 bases between them. This CDR3 has 13 residues.

J is TRBJ1-6 and V is TRBV5-4; 8 bases map to TRBD1. V lost 3 bases to trimming and J lost 4 bases; unmatched junction nucleotides: 15. CDR1 is SGHNT, CDR2 YYREEE, per germline (reference sequence). The CDR3 loop spans 19 amino acids. The CDR3 spells CASSSYPTGANRYNSPLHF. CDR3 sequence (DNA): TGTGCCAGCAGCTCTTACCCGACAGGGGCAAACCGTTATAATTCACCCCTCCACTTT. Complete variable domain (other parts from reference TRBV5-4 and TRBJ1-6): ETGVTQSPTHLIKTRGQQVTLRCSSQSGHNTVSWYQQALGQGPQFIFQYYREEENGRGNFPPRFSGLQFPNYSSELNVNALELDDSALYLCASSSYPTGANRYNSPLHFGNGTRLTVT.

V usage is TRBV6-1 and J usage is TRBJ2-5; D possibly corresponds to TRBD1 (5 bases). Germline-derived CDR1 and CDR2 are MNHNS and SASEGT. With 2 bases removed from V and 1 base from J, the gap between germline ends came to 11 bases. The CDR3 covers 15 residues. The CDR3 DNA follows: TGTGCCAGCAGTGAAATTCCAGGGATCCAAGAGACCCAGTACTTC. Amino acids: CASSEIPGIQETQYF.

The CDR3 coding sequence is TGTGCCAGCAGCCAAGAGAGTGGGTACGCTGAAAAACTGTTTTTT. Protein product: CASSQESGYAEKLFF. The chain joins TRBV14 to TRBJ1-4; D is unclear. The length of the CDR3 is 15 residues. Trimming took off 0 bases at V and 7 bases at J, with 12 bases between the two ends. Germline CDR1 reads SGHDN; CDR2 reads FVKESK.

The genes are TRBV7-2 and TRBJ2-7, with D hard to call. Germline lookup yields CDR1 SGHTA and CDR2 FQGNSA. Trimming removed 1 base from V and 13 bases from J, with 14 bases in between. The CDR3 covers 12 residues. The CDR3 spells CASSLGATAEYF. For the CDR3, the DNA is TGTGCCAGCAGCTTAGGAGCGACGGCCGAATACTTC.

This chain links TRBV23-1 with TRBJ2-7; D unclear. TRBV23-1 is identified as an open reading frame with a role that is uncertain. V was pared by 4 bases and J by 3 bases, with 10 bases between. This CDR3 spans 13 amino acids. The CDR3 spells CASSRPPLYEQYF. CDR3 bases: TGCGCCAGCAGTCGGCCCCCCCTCTACGAGCAGTACTTC.

The J gene is TRBJ1-1, the V gene TRBV7-2; D is unclear. V dropped 5 bases and J dropped 3 bases, with 13 bases sitting between them. The CDR3 is 14 amino acids. Per the germline V gene, CDR1 is SGHTA and CDR2 is FQGNSA. The CDR3 loop reads CASSKSGDYTEAFF. CDR3 nucleotides: TGTGCCAGCAGCAAAAGCGGAGATTACACTGAAGCTTTCTTT. The full variable domain, completed using reference TRBV7-2 and TRBJ1-1, is GAGVSQSPSNKVTEKGKDVELRCDPISGHTALYWYRQSLGQGLEFLIYFQGNSAPDKSGLPSDRFSAERTGGSVSTLTIQRTQQEDSAVYLCASSKSGDYTEAFFGQGTRLTVV.

This sequence joins TRBV7-6 and TRBJ2-2; 10 bases are shared with TRBD2. CDR1 SGHVS and CDR2 FNYEAQ come from the germline V gene. The CDR3 spans 18 residues. V was clipped by 1 base and J by 1 base; unmatched bases: 6. CDR3 in amino acids: CASSLGTGTSVNTGELFF. The CDR3 bases are TGTGCCAGCAGCTTAGGGACCGGGACTAGCGTGAACACCGGGGAGCTGTTTTTT.

The J gene is TRBJ2-1, the V gene TRBV1; TRBD2, the D gene given by the table, was not confirmed from the DNA. TRBV1 represents a pseudogene. The CDR3 loop spans 15 amino acids. CDR3 nucleotide sequence: TGCACCAGCAGCGAGGTTAGGGGGGGGATATATGAGCAGTTCTTC. Protein: CTSSEVRGGIYEQFF.

The chain uses TRBV18 and TRBJ1-2; possibly TRBD1 for D (6 bases). Looked up from germline, CDR1 is KGHSH and CDR2 is LQKENI. The CDR3 covers 13 residues. The V gene lost 2 bases and the J gene lost 2 bases, with 6 bases spanning the gap. The CDR3 is CASSPTGNYGYTF. In DNA form, the CDR3 reads TGTGCCAGCTCACCAACAGGGAACTATGGCTACACCTTC.

This clone was counted between two and nine times. The V and J genes are TRBV7-9 and TRBJ1-5; D unclear. Trimming left V 5 bases short and J 3 bases short, with 11 bases between. Germline CDR1 is SEHNR and CDR2 is FQNEAQ (reference sequence). The CDR3 extends over 14 amino acids. The CDR3 coding sequence is TGTGCCAGCAGCACCTTGGGCCCCAATCAGCCCCAGCATTTT. This codes for CASSTLGPNQPQHF.

The chain employs TRBV6-5 and TRBJ2-2; 10 nucleotides align to TRBD2. With 2 bases clipped from V and 8 bases from J, the junction kept 8 bases outside the gene matches. Germline V gives CDR1 MNHEY, CDR2 SVGAGI. This CDR3 contains 16 residues. This chain's CDR3 is CASSYLGSGGKGELFF. In nucleotides, the CDR3 is TGTGCCAGCAGTTACCTGGGTAGCGGGGGGAAGGGGGAGCTGTTTTTT.

This chain uses TRBV28 with TRBJ2-3; 8 bases map to TRBD1. The length of the CDR3 is 13 residues. Trimming at V came to 7 bases and at J to 1 base, leaving 1 base not matched to a gene. Germline values: CDR1 MDHEN, CDR2 SYDVKM. The CDR3 nucleotides are TGTGCCAGCAACAGGGGGGGCACAGATACGCAGTATTTT. Residues: CASNRGGTDTQYF.

The rearrangement uses TRBV7-2 and TRBJ1-1, with D hard to call. CDR3 length equals 12 residues. The germline V gene encodes CDR1 SGHTA and CDR2 FQGNSA. The ends were cut back, 5 bases at V and 0 bases at J, with 4 bases in the middle. CDR3 nucleotides: TGTGCCAGCAGCGAGGTGAACACTGAAGCTTTCTTT. Its protein product is CASSEVNTEAFF. The whole variable domain, remainder taken from reference TRBV7-2 and TRBJ1-1, is GAGVSQSPSNKVTEKGKDVELRCDPISGHTALYWYRQSLGQGLEFLIYFQGNSAPDKSGLPSDRFSAERTGGSVSTLTIQRTQQEDSAVYLCASSEVNTEAFFGQGTRLTVV.

The V call is TRBV18, the J call TRBJ1-1, with D possibly matching TRBD1 (6 bases). V lost 0 bases and J lost 3, with 17 bases in between. The CDR3 is 17 residues long. Germline V gene sequence: CDR1 KGHSH, CDR2 LQKENI. The CDR3 DNA reads TGTGCCAGCTCACCACCGGGGGCGGGGGGCGCCCACACTGAAGCTTTCTTT. Amino acids: CASSPPGAGGAHTEAFF.

This rearrangement joins TRBV19 to TRBJ2-7, with D possibly TRBD1 on 5 matching bases. Germline CDR1 reads LNHDA; CDR2 reads SQIVND (reference sequence). The CDR3 totals 16 residues. Trimming removed 5 bases from V and 6 bases from J, with 23 bases in between. CDR3 sequence reads: CASSPSTQGGTGEQYF. CDR3 sequence (DNA): TGTGCCAGTAGTCCGAGCACCCAGGGCGGCACGGGCGAGCAGTACTTC.

The chain carries TRBV6-5 and TRBJ2-3; D call uncertain. The CDR3 length is 13 residues. Germline V gene sequence: CDR1 MNHEY, CDR2 SVGAGI. The ends were cut back, 6 bases at V and 7 bases at J, with 14 bases in the middle. CDR3 protein: CASRGELGYTQYF. The CDR3 DNA follows: TGTGCCAGCAGGGGCGAGTTGGGCTATACGCAGTATTTT.

V and J are TRBV18 and TRBJ2-5, with D perhaps TRBD1 (6 bases). Germline CDR1 reads KGHSH; CDR2 reads LQKENI. The CDR3 sequence is 16 residues long. The V and J ends lost 2 bases and 5 bases respectively, with 18 bases between them. CDR3 region: CASSPIRSGGMETQYF. CDR3 DNA sequence: TGTGCCAGCTCACCAATAAGGTCTGGGGGCATGGAGACCCAGTACTTC.